A selection of T cell receptor beta chains follows, all from one sample in a study of CD8+CD57+ T cells in acquired aplastic anemia. Using its own MiXCR run on the reads, TCRdb lists one record per CDR3 protein. The sample carries 120,000 or so distinct CDR3 sequences, approximately 61% recorded once. Sequenced: sorted CD4+, CD8+, or CD8+CD57+ T cells (not recorded which) from PBMCs. These receptors all come from a human donor with aplastic anemia. Both conserved end residues are part of each CDR3. Each record gives: J gene, clone size, V gene, D gene, CDR3 protein, CDR3 DNA. D genes are given only for firm matches. For some rows the clone size is stated as once, few or many, or as a class when expanded; others skip it.

j_call: TRBJ1-2; clone_size: NA; v_call: TRBV12-3/TRBV12-4; d_call: NA; cdr3_aa: CASSLRQDVDYGYTF; cdr3_nt: TGTGCCAGCAGTTTAAGGCAGGACGTAGACTATGGCTACACCTTC
j_call: TRBJ2-7; clone_size: NA; v_call: TRBV5-4; d_call: TRBD2; cdr3_aa: CASSLGVAGAYEQYF; cdr3_nt: TGTGCCAGCAGCTTGGGAGTAGCGGGTGCCTACGAGCAGTACTTC
j_call: TRBJ1-2; clone_size: NA; v_call: TRBV28; d_call: NA; cdr3_aa: CASSSRGHYGYTF; cdr3_nt: TGTGCCAGCAGTTCCAGGGGCCACTATGGCTACACCTTC
j_call: TRBJ2-1; clone_size: NA; v_call: TRBV15; d_call: NA; cdr3_aa: CATSREAAGPDNEQFF; cdr3_nt: TGTGCCACCAGCAGAGAAGCAGCGGGCCCCGACAATGAGCAGTTCTTC
j_call: TRBJ1-2; clone_size: NA; v_call: TRBV10-3; d_call: NA; cdr3_aa: CASSYSGPNYGYTF; cdr3_nt: TGTGCCAGCAGTTACTCTGGACCGAACTATGGCTACACCTTC
j_call: TRBJ1-1; clone_size: once; v_call: TRBV9; d_call: NA; cdr3_aa: CASSVLTGRRAEAFF; cdr3_nt: TGTGCCAGCAGCGTGTTAACAGGGAGGAGGGCTGAAGCTTTCTTT
j_call: TRBJ1-1; clone_size: NA; v_call: TRBV12-3/TRBV12-4; d_call: NA; cdr3_aa: CASSFGTYTEAFF; cdr3_nt: TGTGCCAGCAGTTTCGGGACATACACTGAAGCTTTCTTT
j_call: TRBJ2-7; clone_size: few; v_call: TRBV10-3; d_call: NA; cdr3_aa: CAISQDSSYEQYF; cdr3_nt: TGTGCCATCAGCCAGGACAGCTCCTACGAGCAGTACTTC
j_call: TRBJ2-2; clone_size: NA; v_call: TRBV24-1; d_call: NA; cdr3_aa: CATSENTGELFF; cdr3_nt: TGTGCCACCAGTGAGAACACCGGGGAGCTGTTTTTT
j_call: TRBJ2-5; clone_size: many; v_call: TRBV7-9; d_call: NA; cdr3_aa: CASSFARGETQYF; cdr3_nt: TGTGCCAGCAGCTTCGCCCGAGGGGAGACCCAGTACTTC
j_call: TRBJ1-1; clone_size: NA; v_call: TRBV19; d_call: NA; cdr3_aa: CASSPGRQANTEAFF; cdr3_nt: TGTGCCAGCTCACCAGGGAGACAGGCTAACACTGAAGCTTTCTTT
j_call: TRBJ1-3; clone_size: NA; v_call: TRBV15; d_call: TRBD1; cdr3_aa: CATSSLTPGQGLFGNTIYF; cdr3_nt: TGTGCCACCAGCAGCCTCACCCCGGGACAGGGGCTTTTTGGAAACACCATATATTTT
j_call: TRBJ2-7; clone_size: many; v_call: TRBV11-1; d_call: NA; cdr3_aa: CASSLARVGGKQYF; cdr3_nt: TGTGCCAGCAGCTTAGCGAGGGTCGGCGGCAAGCAGTACTTC
j_call: TRBJ2-7; clone_size: many; v_call: TRBV7-9; d_call: NA; cdr3_aa: CASSPPLGDEQYF; cdr3_nt: TGTGCCAGCAGCCCGCCCCTGGGCGACGAGCAGTACTTC
j_call: TRBJ1-1; clone_size: many; v_call: TRBV11-3; d_call: TRBD1; cdr3_aa: CASSWTGSNTEAFF; cdr3_nt: TGTGCCAGCAGCTGGACAGGGTCGAACACTGAAGCTTTCTTT
j_call: TRBJ2-3; clone_size: NA; v_call: TRBV6-4; d_call: TRBD2; cdr3_aa: CASSESSGGTDTQYF; cdr3_nt: TGTGCCAGCAGTGAGAGTAGCGGGGGGACAGATACGCAGTATTTT
j_call: TRBJ2-7; clone_size: NA; v_call: TRBV2; d_call: NA; cdr3_aa: CASSAGRGAYEQYF; cdr3_nt: TGTGCCAGCAGTGCTGGCAGGGGAGCCTACGAGCAGTACTTC